This TCR beta chain was sequenced in a study of T cell clones after liver transplantation. Study-wide context: Samples came from ITN030ST, which attempted immunosuppression withdrawal within 2 years of liver transplantation. TCRbeta sequencing after a pre-transplant mixed lymphocyte reaction identified graft-donor-reactive clones, later tracked in post-transplant blood. General observations from the study: Graft donor-reactive T cells possibly entered the graft instead of undergoing deletion.

Concerning this clone: Its target is unknown.

Data came from immunoSEQ multiplex PCR; TCRdb stores just in-frame clones and leaves some out. The sample yields some 20,000 clones, over 80% seen once. CD3+CD4+ and CD3+CD8+ cells were FACS-sorted from thawed unstimulated PBMCs. Sequencing was performed on CD8+ T cells from blood, taken before liver transplant. This TCR came from a human donor who received a liver transplant.

The CDR3 sequence: CASSLQMGQGMEHGYTF. CDR3 DNA sequence: TGTGCCAGCAGCCTACAGATGGGACAGGGAATGGAGCATGGCTACACCTTC. The V call is TRBV5-6, the J call TRBJ1-2, with 9 bases matching TRBD1. CDR3 length equals 17 residues. Germline V gene data show CDR1 as SGHDT and CDR2 as YYEEEE. Losses at the gene ends were 4 bases for V and 6 bases for J; bases not matched to a gene: 16.